The source of this TCR beta chain is a study of cytomegalovirus exposure and HLA in healthy donors. Overall study findings and caveats: The study recorded 150 to 200 TCR beta chains that were cytomegalovirus-associated.

On this clone itself: Its target is not known.

Sequenced by immunoSEQ multiplex PCR; TCRdb stores in-frame clones only, minus some. The sample comprises 50,000 to 70,000 clones, 90% to 95% of which are singletons, and almost 6% rests with the top ten. The length of the CDR3 is 14 residues. V lost 2 bases, J lost 1 base, and 1 base stayed unmatched. CDR1 is SGHTA and CDR2 is FQGTGA in the germline V gene. The specimen sequenced was PBMCs. The receptor comes from a young woman in good health and CMV-seropositive. The V gene is TRBV7-3, the J gene TRBJ1-1; 7 bases are shared with TRBD1. CDR3: CASSLQGENTEAFF. The CDR3 DNA reads as TGTGCCAGCAGCTTACAGGGGGAGAACACTGAAGCTTTCTTT.